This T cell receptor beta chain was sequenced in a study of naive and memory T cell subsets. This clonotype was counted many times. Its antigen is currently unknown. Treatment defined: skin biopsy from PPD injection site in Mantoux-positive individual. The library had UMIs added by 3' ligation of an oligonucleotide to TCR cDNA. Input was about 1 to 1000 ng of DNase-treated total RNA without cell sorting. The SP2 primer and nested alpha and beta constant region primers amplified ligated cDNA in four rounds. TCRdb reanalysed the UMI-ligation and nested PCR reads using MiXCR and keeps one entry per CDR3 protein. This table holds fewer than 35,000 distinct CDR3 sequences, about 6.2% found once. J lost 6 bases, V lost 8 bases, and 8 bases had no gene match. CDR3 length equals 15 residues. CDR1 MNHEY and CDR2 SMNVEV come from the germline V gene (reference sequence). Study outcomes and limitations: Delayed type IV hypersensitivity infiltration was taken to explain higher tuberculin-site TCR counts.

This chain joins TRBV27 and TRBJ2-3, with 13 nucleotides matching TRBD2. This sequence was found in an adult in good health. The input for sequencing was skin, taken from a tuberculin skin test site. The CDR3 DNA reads TGTGCCAGCGCCCTGACTAGCGGGGGGCCGGATACGCAGTATTTT. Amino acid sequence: CASALTSGGPDTQYF.